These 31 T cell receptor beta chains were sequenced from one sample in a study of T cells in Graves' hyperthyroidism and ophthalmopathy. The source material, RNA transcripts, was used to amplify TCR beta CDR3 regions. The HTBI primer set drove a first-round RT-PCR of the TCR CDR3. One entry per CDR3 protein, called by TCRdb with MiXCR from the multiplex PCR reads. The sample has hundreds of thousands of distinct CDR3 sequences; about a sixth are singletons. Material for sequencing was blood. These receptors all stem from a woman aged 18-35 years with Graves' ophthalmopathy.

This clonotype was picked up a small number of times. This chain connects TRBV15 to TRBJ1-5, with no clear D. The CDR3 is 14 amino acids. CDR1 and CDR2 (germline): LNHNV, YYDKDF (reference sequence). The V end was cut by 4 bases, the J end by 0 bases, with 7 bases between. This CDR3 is CATSTSFSNQPQHF. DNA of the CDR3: TGTGCCACCAGCACCTCATTTAGCAATCAGCCCCAGCATTTT. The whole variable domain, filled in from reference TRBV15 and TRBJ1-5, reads DAMVIQNPRYQVTQFGKPVTLSCSQTLNHNVMYWYQQKSSQAPKLLFHYYDKDFNNEADTPDNFQSRRPNTSFCFLDIRSPGLGDTAMYLCATSTSFSNQPQHFGDGTRLSIL.

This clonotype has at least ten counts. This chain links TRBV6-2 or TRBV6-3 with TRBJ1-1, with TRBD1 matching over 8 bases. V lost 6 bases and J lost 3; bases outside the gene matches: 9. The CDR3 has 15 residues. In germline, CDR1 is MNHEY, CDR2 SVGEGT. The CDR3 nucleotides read TGTGCCAGCAGACTCGGACAGGGCCGAGACACTGAAGCTTTCTTT. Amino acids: CASRLGQGRDTEAFF.

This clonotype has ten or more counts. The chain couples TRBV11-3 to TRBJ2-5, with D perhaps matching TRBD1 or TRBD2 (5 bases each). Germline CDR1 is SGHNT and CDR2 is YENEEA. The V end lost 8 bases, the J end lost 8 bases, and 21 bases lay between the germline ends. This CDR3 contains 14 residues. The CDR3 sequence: CASPFEGRGKTQYF. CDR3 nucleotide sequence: TGTGCCAGCCCTTTCGAGGGACGGGGAAAAACCCAGTACTTC.

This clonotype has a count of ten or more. CDR3 nucleotides: TGCAGTGCTAGAGATACTAGCGGGAGGATCAATGAGCAGTTCTTC. It encodes CSARDTSGRINEQFF. This sequence joins TRBV20-1 and TRBJ2-1, with TRBD2 matching 12 bases. The germline gives CDR1 DFQATT, CDR2 SNEGSKA (reference sequence). V trimming: 0 bases; J trimming: 6 bases; junction bases outside the gene matches: 3. The CDR3 has 15 residues.

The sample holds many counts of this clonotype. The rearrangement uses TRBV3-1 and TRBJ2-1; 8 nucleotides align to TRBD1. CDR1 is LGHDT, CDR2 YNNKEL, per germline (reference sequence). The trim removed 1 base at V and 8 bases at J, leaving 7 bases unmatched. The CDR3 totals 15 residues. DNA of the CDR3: TGTGCCAGCAGCCAAGGCACAGGGGGTATGTATGAGCAGTTCTTC. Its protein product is CASSQGTGGMYEQFF.

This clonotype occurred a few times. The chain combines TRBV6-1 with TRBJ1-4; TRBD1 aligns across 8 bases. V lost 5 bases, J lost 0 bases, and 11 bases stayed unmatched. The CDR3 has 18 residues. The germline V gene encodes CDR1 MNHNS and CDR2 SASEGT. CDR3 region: CASSPTGTGLSTNEKLFF. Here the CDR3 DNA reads TGTGCCAGCAGTCCCACCGGGACAGGCCTTTCAACTAATGAAAAACTGTTTTTT.

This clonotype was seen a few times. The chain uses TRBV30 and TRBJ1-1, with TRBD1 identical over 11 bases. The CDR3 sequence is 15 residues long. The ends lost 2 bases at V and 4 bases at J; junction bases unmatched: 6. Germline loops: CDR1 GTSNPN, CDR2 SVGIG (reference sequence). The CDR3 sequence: CAWSWTGGAGTEAFF. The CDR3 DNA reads TGTGCCTGGAGTTGGACAGGGGGCGCGGGCACTGAAGCTTTCTTT.

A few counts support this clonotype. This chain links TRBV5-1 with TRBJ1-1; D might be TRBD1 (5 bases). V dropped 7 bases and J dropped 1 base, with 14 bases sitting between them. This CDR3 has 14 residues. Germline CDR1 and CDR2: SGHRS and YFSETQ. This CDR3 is CASGLRQGNTEAFF. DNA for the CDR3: TGCGCCAGCGGACTCCGCCAGGGGAACACTGAAGCTTTCTTT.

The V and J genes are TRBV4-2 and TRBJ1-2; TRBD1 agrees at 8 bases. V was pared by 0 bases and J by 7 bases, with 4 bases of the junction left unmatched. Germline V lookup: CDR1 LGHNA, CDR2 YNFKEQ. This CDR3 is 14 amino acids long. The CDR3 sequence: CASSQDDRGSGYTF. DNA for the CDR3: TGTGCCAGCAGCCAAGACGACAGGGGAAGTGGCTACACCTTC.

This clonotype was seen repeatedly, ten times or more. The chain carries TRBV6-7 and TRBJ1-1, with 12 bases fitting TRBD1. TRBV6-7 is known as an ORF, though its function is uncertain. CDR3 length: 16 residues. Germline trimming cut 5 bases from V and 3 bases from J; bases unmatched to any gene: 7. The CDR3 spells CASSRDRGRVDTEAFF. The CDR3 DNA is TGTGCCAGCAGTCGGGACAGGGGGCGCGTGGACACTGAAGCTTTCTTT.

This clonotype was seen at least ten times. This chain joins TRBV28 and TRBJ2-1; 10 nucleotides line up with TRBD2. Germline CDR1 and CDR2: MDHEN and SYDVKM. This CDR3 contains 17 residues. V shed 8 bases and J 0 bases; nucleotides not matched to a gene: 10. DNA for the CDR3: TGTGCCAGCGTCGAAGCGGGAGGGCCAATCTCCTACAATGAGCAGTTCTTC. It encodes CASVEAGGPISYNEQFF.

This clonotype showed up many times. The DNA of the CDR3 is TGCAGTGCACCCCGGGACAGGGTGGACACTGAAGCTTTCTTT. The encoded protein is CSAPRDRVDTEAFF. The chain links TRBV20-1 to TRBJ1-1; 9 bases are a match to TRBD1. The CDR3 sequence is 14 residues long. The junction had 8 bases not matched to a gene; V was cut back by 6 bases and J by 3 bases. Germline V gives CDR1 DFQATT, CDR2 SNEGSKA (reference sequence).

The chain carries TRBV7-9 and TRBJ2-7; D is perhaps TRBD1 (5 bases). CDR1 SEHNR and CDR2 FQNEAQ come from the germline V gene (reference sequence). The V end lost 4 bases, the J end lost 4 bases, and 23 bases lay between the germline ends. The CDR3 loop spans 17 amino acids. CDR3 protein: CASSSTKPDTNIYEQYF. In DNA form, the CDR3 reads TGTGCCAGCAGCTCTACTAAACCGGACACGAATATATACGAGCAGTACTTC.

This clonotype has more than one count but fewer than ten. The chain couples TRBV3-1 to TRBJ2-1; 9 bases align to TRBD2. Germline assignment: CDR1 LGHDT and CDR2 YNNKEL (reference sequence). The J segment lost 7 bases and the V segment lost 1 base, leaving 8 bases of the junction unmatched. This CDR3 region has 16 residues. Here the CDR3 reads CASSQGVSGGLNEQFF. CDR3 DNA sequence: TGTGCCAGCAGCCAAGGGGTGAGCGGGGGGTTGAATGAGCAGTTCTTC.

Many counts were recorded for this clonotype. In nucleotides, the CDR3 is TGTGCCAGCAGCTACGGGACACACCAAGAGACCCAGTACTTC. It yields the protein CASSYGTHQETQYF. The rearrangement uses TRBV28 and TRBJ2-5; maybe TRBD1 (6 bases). The germline V and J ends were trimmed by 6 bases and 0 bases, with 11 bases remaining between them. Germline loops: CDR1 MDHEN, CDR2 SYDVKM. The CDR3 is 14 amino acids.

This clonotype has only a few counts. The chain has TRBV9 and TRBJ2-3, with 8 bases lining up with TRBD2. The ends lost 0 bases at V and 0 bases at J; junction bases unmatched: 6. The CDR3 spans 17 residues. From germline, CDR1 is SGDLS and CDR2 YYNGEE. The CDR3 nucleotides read TGTGCCAGCAGCGTAGGGCCAGCGGGGGCCAGCACAGATACGCAGTATTTT. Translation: CASSVGPAGASTDTQYF. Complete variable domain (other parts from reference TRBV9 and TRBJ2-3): DSGVTQTPKHLITATGQRVTLRCSPRSGDLSVYWYQQSLDQGLQFLIQYYNGEERAKGNILERFSAQQFPDLHSELNLSSLELGDSALYFCASSVGPAGASTDTQYFGPGTRLTVL.

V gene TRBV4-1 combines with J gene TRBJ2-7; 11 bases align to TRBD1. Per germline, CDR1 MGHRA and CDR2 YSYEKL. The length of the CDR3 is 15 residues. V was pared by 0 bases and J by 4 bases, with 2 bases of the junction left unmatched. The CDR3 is CASSQEGDRGYEQYF. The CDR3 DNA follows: TGCGCCAGCAGCCAAGAAGGGGACAGGGGGTACGAGCAGTACTTC.

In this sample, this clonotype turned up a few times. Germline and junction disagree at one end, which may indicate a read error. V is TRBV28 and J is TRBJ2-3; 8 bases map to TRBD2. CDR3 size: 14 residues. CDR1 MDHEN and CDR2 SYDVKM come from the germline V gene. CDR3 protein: CASGLTSGTDTQYF. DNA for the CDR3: TGTGCCAGCGGTTTGACTAGCGGCACAGATACGCAGTATTTT.

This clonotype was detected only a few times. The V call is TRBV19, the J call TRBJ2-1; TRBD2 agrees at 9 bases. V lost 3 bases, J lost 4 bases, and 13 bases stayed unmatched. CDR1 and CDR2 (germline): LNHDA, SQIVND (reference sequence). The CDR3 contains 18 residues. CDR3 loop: CASSMEVGIAGDYNEQFF. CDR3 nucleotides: TGTGCCAGTAGTATGGAGGTGGGAATAGCGGGAGATTACAATGAGCAGTTCTTC.

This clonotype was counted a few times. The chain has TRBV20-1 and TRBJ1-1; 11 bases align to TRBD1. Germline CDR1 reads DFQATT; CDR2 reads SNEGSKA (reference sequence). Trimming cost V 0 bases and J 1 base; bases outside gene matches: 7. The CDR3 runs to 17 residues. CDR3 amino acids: CSARDGQGASRNTEAFF. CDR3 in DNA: TGCAGTGCTAGAGACGGACAGGGGGCAAGTAGGAACACTGAAGCTTTCTTT.

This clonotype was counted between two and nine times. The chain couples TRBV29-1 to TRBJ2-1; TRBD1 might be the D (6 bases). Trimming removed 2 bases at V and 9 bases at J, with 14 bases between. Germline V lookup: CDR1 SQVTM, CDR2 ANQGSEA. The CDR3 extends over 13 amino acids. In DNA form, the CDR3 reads TGCAGCGTTGAAACGCCAGGGGCCGCTGAGCAGTTCTTC. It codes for CSVETPGAAEQFF.

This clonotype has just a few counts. The CDR3 region is CAITRDRGEDGYTF. CDR3 bases: TGTGCCATCACTCGGGACAGGGGTGAAGATGGCTACACCTTC. This chain uses TRBV10-3 with TRBJ1-2, with 10 bases identical to TRBD1. V trimming: 7 bases; J trimming: 6 bases; junction bases outside the gene matches: 8. Germline CDR1 ENHRY, CDR2 SYGVKD. This CDR3 contains 14 residues.

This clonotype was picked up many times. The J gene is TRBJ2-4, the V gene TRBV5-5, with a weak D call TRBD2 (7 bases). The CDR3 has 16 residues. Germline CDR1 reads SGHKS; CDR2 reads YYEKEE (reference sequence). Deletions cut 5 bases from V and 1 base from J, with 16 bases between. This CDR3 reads CASSRGGGMAKNIQYF. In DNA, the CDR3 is TGTGCCAGCAGTAGAGGGGGAGGGATGGCCAAAAACATTCAGTACTTC.

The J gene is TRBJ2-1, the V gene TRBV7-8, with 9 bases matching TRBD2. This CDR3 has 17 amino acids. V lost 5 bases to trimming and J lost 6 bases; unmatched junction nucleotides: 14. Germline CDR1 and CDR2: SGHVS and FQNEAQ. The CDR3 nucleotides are TGTGCCAGCAGCGGGGGAGGGGGCGGGAGGGGGTCCAATGAGCAGTTCTTC. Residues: CASSGGGGGRGSNEQFF.

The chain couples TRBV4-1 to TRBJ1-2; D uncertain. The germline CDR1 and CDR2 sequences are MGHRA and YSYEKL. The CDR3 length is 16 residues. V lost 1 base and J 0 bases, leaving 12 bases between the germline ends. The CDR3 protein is CASSQGRTNPNYGYTF. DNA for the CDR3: TGCGCCAGCAGCCAAGGGCGGACGAACCCTAACTATGGCTACACCTTC.

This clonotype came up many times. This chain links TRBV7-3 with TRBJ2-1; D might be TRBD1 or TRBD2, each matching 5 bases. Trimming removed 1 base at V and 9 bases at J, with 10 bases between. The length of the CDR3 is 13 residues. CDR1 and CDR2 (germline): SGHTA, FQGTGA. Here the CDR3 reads CASSLRGTGEQFF. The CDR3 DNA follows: TGTGCCAGCAGCTTAAGGGGGACCGGTGAGCAGTTCTTC.

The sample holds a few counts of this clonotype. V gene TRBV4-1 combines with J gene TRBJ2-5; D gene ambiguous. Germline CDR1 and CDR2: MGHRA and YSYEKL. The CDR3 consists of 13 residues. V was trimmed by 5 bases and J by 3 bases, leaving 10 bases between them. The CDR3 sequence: CASSSLREETQYF. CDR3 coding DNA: TGCGCCAGCAGCTCGCTAAGGGAAGAGACCCAGTACTTC.

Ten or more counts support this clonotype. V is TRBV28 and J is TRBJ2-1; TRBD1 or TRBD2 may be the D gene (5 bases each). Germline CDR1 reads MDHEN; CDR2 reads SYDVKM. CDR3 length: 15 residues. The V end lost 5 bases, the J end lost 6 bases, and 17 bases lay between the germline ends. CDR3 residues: CASSPQGWDGNEQFF. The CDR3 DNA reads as TGTGCCAGCAGTCCCCAAGGCTGGGACGGCAATGAGCAGTTCTTC.

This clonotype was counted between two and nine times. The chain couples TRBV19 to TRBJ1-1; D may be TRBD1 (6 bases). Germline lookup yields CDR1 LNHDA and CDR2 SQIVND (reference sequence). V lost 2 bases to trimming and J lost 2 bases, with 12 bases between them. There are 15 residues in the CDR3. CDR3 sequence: CASSILPGANTEAFF. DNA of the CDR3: TGTGCCAGTAGTATACTTCCGGGGGCAAACACTGAAGCTTTCTTT.

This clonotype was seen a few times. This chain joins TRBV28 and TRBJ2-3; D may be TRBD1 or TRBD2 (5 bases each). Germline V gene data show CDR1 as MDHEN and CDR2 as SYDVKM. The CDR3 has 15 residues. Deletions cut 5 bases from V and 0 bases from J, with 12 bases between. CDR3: CASSAGTGSTDTQYF. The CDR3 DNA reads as TGTGCCAGCAGTGCCGGGACGGGTAGCACAGATACGCAGTATTTT.

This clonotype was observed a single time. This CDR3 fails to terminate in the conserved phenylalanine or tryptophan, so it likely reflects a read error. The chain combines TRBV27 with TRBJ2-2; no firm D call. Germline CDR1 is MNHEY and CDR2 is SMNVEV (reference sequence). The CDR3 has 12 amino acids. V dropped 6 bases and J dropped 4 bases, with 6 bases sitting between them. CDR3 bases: TGTGCCAGCAGGGATCTCACCGGGGAGCTGTTTCTT. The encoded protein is CASRDLTGELFL.